Listed here are 5 T cell receptor beta chains from one sample, sequenced in a study of control samples from healthy donors and cancer patients. Method: immunoSEQ multiplex PCR; TCRdb's copy keeps in-frame clones and lacks some. The sample holds around 68,000 clones, roughly 80% seen once. Sequencing was carried out using blood. The receptors here all came from a man aged 50 to 59 in good health.

This clone has more than one count but fewer than ten. The gene calls are TRBV3-1 (or the pseudogene TRBV3-2) and TRBJ2-7; 7 nucleotides match TRBD2. CDR1 is LGHDT and CDR2 is YNNKEL in the germline V gene (reference sequence). V shed 1 base, J shed 4 bases, and the junction held 7 bases outside the gene matches. The CDR3 covers 15 residues. CDR3 sequence: CASSQGHSSGYEQYF. The CDR3 bases are TGTGCCAGCAGCCAAGGACACTCTAGCGGATACGAGCAGTACTTC.

This clone has just one count. The junction departs from the called germline gene at one end, perhaps through a read error. The J gene is TRBJ1-6, the V gene TRBV7-2; no clear D gene. CDR1 and CDR2 from the germline V gene are SGHTA and FQGNSA. CDR3 length: 14 amino acids. For the CDR3, the DNA is TGTGCCAGCAGCTCGGACGGCTATAATTCACCCCCCCACTTT. Translating it yields CASSSDGYNSPPHF.

The chain has TRBV6-5 and TRBJ2-3, with D perhaps TRBD1 (6 bases). V was trimmed by 0 bases and J by 10 bases, leaving 20 bases between them. The CDR3 runs 16 residues. The V gene's germline CDR1 is MNHEY and CDR2 SVGAGI. CDR3 protein: CASSYSDRPITGAQYF. The CDR3 bases are TGTGCCAGCAGTTACTCCGACAGGCCCATCACAGGAGCGCAGTATTTT.

This clone was detected a few times. The chain has TRBV5-1 and TRBJ2-7, with D possibly being TRBD2 (5 bases). Germline lookup yields CDR1 SGHRS and CDR2 YFSETQ. V was cut by 7 bases and J by 0 bases, with 17 bases left in between. The CDR3 is made up of 15 amino acids. The CDR3 sequence is CASSEEGEGSYEQYF. The CDR3 DNA reads TGCGCCAGCTCCGAAGAAGGTGAGGGCTCCTACGAGCAGTACTTC.

V and J are TRBV27 and TRBJ2-1; D unresolved. The CDR3 length is 14 residues. CDR1 MNHEY and CDR2 SMNVEV come from the germline V gene (reference sequence). V was shortened by 6 bases and J by 3 bases, with 12 bases between the two germline ends. The CDR3, as DNA: TGTGCCAGCAGCTTTCAGCCGAACTACAATGAGCAGTTCTTC. The encoded protein is CASSFQPNYNEQFF.